In its sample, the clone carrying this T cell receptor beta chain was seen a few times. The junction had 11 bases not matched to a gene; V was cut back by 6 bases and J by 2 bases. CDR1 is SQVTM, CDR2 ANQGSEA, per germline. The CDR3 spans 15 residues. Combining a sample-barcoded 5' primer with a J-beta primer mix, a second PCR ran for roughly 7 to 11 cycles. One entry per CDR3 protein, called by TCRdb with MiXCR from the 5' RACE reads. The sample has hundreds of thousands of distinct CDR3 sequences, approximately 25% seen once; the top ten hold more than 7.5%. This record comes from a study of blood T cells in healthy people across ages. Each donor gave approximately 9.1 milliliters of peripheral blood. This same sample was also part of a study on T cells of mothers and their children. From that report: Samples came from a few healthy Caucasian mothers and their six children.

The chain joins TRBV29-1 to TRBJ2-5, with 8 bases that match TRBD2. The sample taken for sequencing was blood. This TCR was recovered from a boy younger than 18 in good health. In DNA form, the CDR3 reads TGCAGCGTAGGCCTCCGGGAGGGAGGACAAGAGACCCAGTACTTC. It encodes CSVGLREGGQETQYF.